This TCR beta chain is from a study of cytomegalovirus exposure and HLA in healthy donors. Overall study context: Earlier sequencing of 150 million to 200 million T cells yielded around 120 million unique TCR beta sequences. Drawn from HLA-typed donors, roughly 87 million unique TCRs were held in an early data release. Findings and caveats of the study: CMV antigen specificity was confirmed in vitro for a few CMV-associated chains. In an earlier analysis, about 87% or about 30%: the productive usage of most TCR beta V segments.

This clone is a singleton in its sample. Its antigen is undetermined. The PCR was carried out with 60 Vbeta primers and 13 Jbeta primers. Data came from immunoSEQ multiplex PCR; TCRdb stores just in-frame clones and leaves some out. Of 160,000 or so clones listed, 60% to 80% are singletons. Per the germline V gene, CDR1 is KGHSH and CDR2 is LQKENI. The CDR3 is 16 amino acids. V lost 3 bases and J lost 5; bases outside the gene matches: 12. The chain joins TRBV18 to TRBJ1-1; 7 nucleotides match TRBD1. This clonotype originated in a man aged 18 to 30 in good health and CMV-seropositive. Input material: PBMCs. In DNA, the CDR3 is TGTGCCAGCTCACCTGGTACGGGACAGAGGAAGACTGAAGCTTTCTTT. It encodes CASSPGTGQRKTEAFF.